This TCR beta chain comes out of a study of CD8+CD57+ T cells in acquired aplastic anemia. The overall study: The sorted CD4+ and CD8+ cells yielded an average around 3.2 ug of DNA. Healthy-donor CD4+ cells averaged around 10 million reads.

Germline CDR1 SGHTA, CDR2 FQGTGA. V dropped 8 bases and J dropped 2 bases, with 12 bases sitting between them. This CDR3 has 14 amino acids. This clonotype was counted at least ten times. The antigen is unknown. Notes on the study in general: Between the patient and control groups, CD8+ Simpson's diversity did not differ significantly. Patients and controls shared roughly 31 CD8+ CDR3 sequences, highly expressed in patients.

For CDR3 and TCR beta VDJ profiling, genomic DNA was the template used. TCRdb processed the reads anew with MiXCR; each CDR3 protein has one entry. The repertoire consists of 40,000 to 50,000 distinct CDR3 sequences, with 70% to 80% occurring once and the leading ten covering less than 40%. Sequencing was carried out using sorted CD4+, CD8+, or CD8+CD57+ T cells (not recorded which) from PBMCs. This TCR was sampled from a human donor in good health, serving as a control. This chain connects TRBV7-3 to TRBJ2-2, with D unclear. The CDR3 reads CASEARLNTGELFF. Here the CDR3 DNA reads TGTGCCAGCGAAGCCAGGCTAAACACCGGGGAGCTGTTTTTT.